This TCR beta chain was sequenced in a study of CD8+ T cells in alopecia areata. About the study: Each day, treated patients took oral tofacitinib twice, at 5 to 10 mg per dose. Notes on the study in general: TCR sharing across patients was less clear than in mice, possibly HLA-related. Besides other cells, scalp samples also yield sequences of resident alphabeta T cells from normal skin. It was lesional scalp, especially alopecia totalis/universalis, that showed higher clonality than normal scalp.

RNA extraction was followed by reverse transcription into cDNA, which acted as the sequencing template. Sequencing used immunoSEQ multiplex PCR; TCRdb keeps in-frame clones, though not all of them. Counted here are 6,500 to 10,000 clones, about three fifths occurring once; the ten biggest clones make up 13%. Alopecia areata patients provided lesional scalp punch biopsies and peripheral blood, both collected for the study. Germline loops: CDR1 MGHRA, CDR2 YSYEKL. This CDR3 region has 16 residues. V lost 0 bases and J lost 0, with 9 bases in between. As regards this clone: Antigen: not known.

The TCR originated in a human donor with alopecia areata. The V and J genes are TRBV4-1 and TRBJ2-1, with D tentatively TRBD2 (5 bases). The sample was skin, taken at week 0. The CDR3 loop is CASSQEVASSYNEQFF. The CDR3 bases are TGCGCCAGCAGCCAAGAAGTAGCGAGCTCCTACAATGAGCAGTTCTTC.